A single sample gave rise to the 29 T cell receptor beta chains below, sequenced in a study of shared clonotypes between healthy human individuals. Assay used: immunoSEQ multiplex PCR; TCRdb lists only in-frame clones, some missing. The sample has more than 450,000 clones; roughly 78% are singletons. Sequencing input: PBMCs. Receptors were obtained from a woman between 40 and 50 years old in good health. Some clones in this sample may be carry-over from other donors' samples.

This clone was seen a handful of times. This sequence joins TRBV2 and TRBJ2-1; TRBD1 aligns across 8 bases. This CDR3 spans 17 amino acids. V dropped 6 bases and J dropped 9; count of bases not matched to a gene: 19. Germline CDR1 and CDR2: SNHLY and FYNNEI. The CDR3 loop reads CASSPGLLGQVPFEQFF. The CDR3 DNA follows: TGTGCCAGCAGCCCCGGCCTTCTGGGACAGGTCCCCTTTGAGCAGTTCTTC.

About this clone: Other DNA sequences of this sample code for an identical CDR3. V usage is TRBV28 and J usage is TRBJ2-3; D gene ambiguous. The length of the CDR3 is 12 residues. The V end was cut by 3 bases, the J end by 3 bases, with 4 bases between. CDR1 is MDHEN, CDR2 SYDVKM, per germline. The CDR3 loop is CASSLLTDTQYF. CDR3 nucleotide sequence: TGTGCCAGCAGTTTGCTAACAGATACGCAGTATTTT. The full variable domain, rest sourced from reference TRBV28 and TRBJ2-3, is DVKVTQSSRYLVKRTGEKVFLECVQDMDHENMFWYRQDPGLGLRLIYFSYDVKMKEKGDIPEGYSVSREKKERFSLILESASTNQTSMYLCASSLLTDTQYFGPGTRLTVL.

The CDR3 DNA follows: TGCAGCGGGCAGACAGGGGAAGGTGAAAAACTGTTTTTT. Protein product: CSGQTGEGEKLFF. V and J are TRBV29-1 and TRBJ1-4; 8 bases match TRBD1. V was pared by 7 bases and J by 7 bases, with 8 bases of the junction left unmatched. Per the germline V gene, CDR1 is SQVTM and CDR2 is ANQGSEA. The CDR3 has 13 residues.

V is TRBV19 and J is TRBJ2-5; TRBD2 matches at 7 bases. CDR1 is LNHDA, CDR2 SQIVND, per germline (reference sequence). The CDR3 has 16 residues. V was clipped by 4 bases and J by 1 base; unmatched bases: 9. CDR3 region: CASSSGGVVGQETQYF. The DNA of the CDR3 is TGTGCCAGTAGTAGTGGGGGGGTTGTGGGCCAAGAGACCCAGTACTTC.

The CDR3 protein is CASSLDPSVGTGELFF. The CDR3, as DNA: TGCGCCAGCAGCTTGGATCCCTCTGTCGGTACCGGGGAGCTGTTTTTT. The V gene is TRBV5-1, the J gene TRBJ2-2; D is unresolved. V was clipped by 0 bases and J by 5 bases, with 14 bases between them. The CDR3 has 16 amino acids. The germline CDR1 and CDR2 sequences are SGHRS and YFSETQ. Full variable domain (missing parts from reference TRBV5-1 and TRBJ2-2): KAGVTQTPRYLIKTRGQQVTLSCSPISGHRSVSWYQQTPGQGLQFLFEYFSETQRNKGNFPGRFSGRQFSNSRSEMNVSTLELGDSALYLCASSLDPSVGTGELFFGEGSRLTVL.

This chain links TRBV19 with TRBJ2-5; D is unclear. V shed 1 base and J shed 5 bases, with 8 bases lying between them. Germline lookup yields CDR1 LNHDA and CDR2 SQIVND (reference sequence). This CDR3 has 13 residues. CDR3 in DNA: TGTGCCAGTAGTATAGGGTCATTGGAGACCCAGTACTTC. Translation: CASSIGSLETQYF. Supplemented by reference TRBV19 and TRBJ2-5, the full variable domain reads DGGITQSPKYLFRKEGQNVTLSCEQNLNHDAMYWYRQDPGQGLRLIYYSQIVNDFQKGDIAEGYSVSREKKESFPLTVTSAQKNPTAFYLCASSIGSLETQYFGPGTRLLVL.

This chain joins TRBV5-1 and TRBJ2-7; 7 nucleotides agree with TRBD1. CDR1 is SGHRS and CDR2 is YFSETQ in the germline V gene. The CDR3 runs to 15 residues. V lost 0 bases to trimming and J lost 3 bases; unmatched junction nucleotides: 6. As DNA, the CDR3 is TGCGCCAGCAGCTTGGTTACAGGGGAGTTCTACGAGCAGTACTTC. Its translation: CASSLVTGEFYEQYF.

The V call is TRBV10-3, the J call TRBJ1-4; D gene ambiguous. Trimming left V 4 bases short and J 0 bases short, with 6 bases between. The CDR3 has 14 residues. Per germline, CDR1 ENHRY and CDR2 SYGVKD. CDR3 region: CAISAKSTNEKLFF. The DNA for the CDR3 is TGTGCCATCAGTGCGAAGTCAACTAATGAAAAACTGTTTTTT.

With regard to this clone: This sample includes further DNA sequences coding for the same CDR3. The V gene is TRBV29-1, the J gene TRBJ1-1; D possibly corresponds to TRBD1 (5 bases). Germline V gene data show CDR1 as SQVTM and CDR2 as ANQGSEA. Trimming took off 7 bases at V and 6 bases at J, with 21 bases between the two ends. The CDR3 has 14 residues. DNA for the CDR3: TGCAGCGCCACCCTTGGGGGGGTCGCGGCTGAAGCTTTCTTT. This codes for CSATLGGVAAEAFF.

Concerning this clone: One base away lies a much larger clone, so this may be a sequencing read error. This chain connects TRBV7-9 to TRBJ2-2; no reliable D call. This CDR3 region has 15 residues. Germline V gene sequence: CDR1 SEHNR, CDR2 FQNEAQ (reference sequence). V lost 0 bases to trimming and J lost 0 bases, with 5 bases between them. The CDR3 DNA follows: TGTGCCAGCAGCTTAGCTGGCGCGAACACCGGGGAGCTGTTTTTT. This gives the protein CASSLAGANTGELFF.

The V and J genes are TRBV5-1 and TRBJ2-1; D gene uncertain. The CDR3 has 15 amino acids. V lost 3 bases, J lost 3 bases, and 13 bases lay in between. Germline lookup yields CDR1 SGHRS and CDR2 YFSETQ. The CDR3 sequence: CASSSTFSRYNEQFF. The CDR3 nucleotides read TGCGCCAGCAGCTCAACCTTCTCCCGCTACAATGAGCAGTTCTTC.

This clone was seen a handful of times. This chain joins TRBV10-3 and TRBJ2-6; D remains ambiguous. V was trimmed by 5 bases and J by 2 bases, leaving 4 bases between them. The CDR3 is 13 residues long. In germline, CDR1 is ENHRY, CDR2 SYGVKD. This chain's CDR3 is CAISPAGANVLTF. CDR3 nucleotide sequence: TGTGCCATCAGTCCCGCTGGGGCCAACGTCCTGACTTTC.

V usage is TRBV27 and J usage is TRBJ2-7, with 9 bases fitting TRBD1. The CDR3 extends over 15 amino acids. J gave up 3 bases and V 3 bases, and 6 bases lay outside the gene matches. CDR1 is MNHEY, CDR2 SMNVEV, per germline (reference sequence). The CDR3: CASSLGPGQGYEQYF. The CDR3 coding sequence is TGTGCCAGCAGTTTGGGACCGGGACAGGGCTACGAGCAGTACTTC.

Written as DNA, the CDR3 is TGTGCCAGTATGGCGGGACAGGGGTATAATTCACCCCTCCACTTT. It translates to CASMAGQGYNSPLHF. The V and J genes are TRBV19 and TRBJ1-6, with 10 nucleotides matching TRBD1. This CDR3 contains 15 residues. J lost 4 bases, V lost 7 bases, and 4 bases had no gene match. Germline CDR1 reads LNHDA; CDR2 reads SQIVND (reference sequence).

The V call is TRBV15, the J call TRBJ2-1, with 7 positions matching TRBD2. Per the germline V gene, CDR1 is LNHNV and CDR2 is YYDKDF (reference sequence). This CDR3 has 13 residues. V shed 1 base and J 9 bases; nucleotides not matched to a gene: 3. CDR3 amino acids: CATSRGWEGEQFF. CDR3 bases: TGTGCCACCAGCAGAGGATGGGAGGGTGAGCAGTTCTTC.

The J gene is TRBJ1-5, the V gene TRBV28; D is unresolved. Trimming removed 3 bases at V and 1 base at J, with 10 bases between. The CDR3 totals 15 residues. Germline V lookup: CDR1 MDHEN, CDR2 SYDVKM. The CDR3 DNA reads as TGTGCCAGCAGTTTCGGCGGTTCAAGCAATCAGCCCCAGCATTTT. This codes for CASSFGGSSNQPQHF.

About this clone itself: The sample carries other DNA sequences with the same CDR3. V gene TRBV5-1 combines with J gene TRBJ2-3; D uncertain. The CDR3 length is 15 residues. Trimming removed 1 base at V and 0 bases at J, with 9 bases between. Germline CDR1 is SGHRS and CDR2 is YFSETQ. CDR3: CASSLLRPSTDTQYF. CDR3 sequence (DNA): TGCGCCAGCAGCTTGCTTAGGCCTAGCACAGATACGCAGTATTTT.

The J gene is TRBJ2-3, the V gene TRBV18; D possibly corresponds to TRBD1 (5 bases). The CDR3 sequence is 14 residues long. The V and J ends lost 2 bases and 4 bases respectively, with 10 bases between them. Germline loops: CDR1 KGHSH, CDR2 LQKENI. CDR3: CASSPGAESDTQYF. The CDR3 nucleotides are TGTGCCAGCTCACCAGGGGCGGAATCAGATACGCAGTATTTT.

The chain is built from TRBV7-9 and TRBJ1-4; D unresolved. CDR1 is SEHNR and CDR2 is FQNEAQ in the germline V gene (reference sequence). Trimming removed 5 bases at V and 8 bases at J, with 12 bases between. The CDR3 contains 13 residues. As DNA, the CDR3 is TGTGCCAGCAGCCTTTGGGGAAGAGAAAAACTGTTTTTT. This encodes CASSLWGREKLFF.

This chain connects TRBV7-2 to TRBJ2-5; D is undetermined. The CDR3 consists of 14 residues. The V and J ends lost 4 bases and 9 bases respectively, with 18 bases between them. Germline CDR1 and CDR2: SGHTA and FQGNSA. The CDR3: CASSSDPRFESQYF. In DNA form, the CDR3 reads TGTGCCAGCAGCTCGGACCCAAGATTTGAGTCCCAGTACTTC.

The V call is TRBV28, the J call TRBJ2-7; 8 nucleotides line up with TRBD2. V lost 2 bases, J lost 2 bases, and 5 bases stayed unmatched. This CDR3 is 15 amino acids long. Germline assignment: CDR1 MDHEN and CDR2 SYDVKM. CDR3 sequence (DNA): TGTGCCAGCAGTTTAAGACTAGCGTTCACCTACGAGCAGTACTTC. Translation gives CASSLRLAFTYEQYF.

The chain employs TRBV21-1 and TRBJ2-3; the D segment call TRBD1 is taken from the table without a DNA check. TRBV21-1 is a listed pseudogene. The CDR3 loop spans 21 amino acids. As DNA, the CDR3 is TGTGCCAGCACCCTACCCCCTGCAGGGGGCAGGATGGGTGGGGGCACAGATACGCAGTATTTT. It translates to CASTLPPAGGRMGGGTDTQYF.

V gene TRBV19 combines with J gene TRBJ1-4, with a possible D match to TRBD1 (6 bases). The CDR3 covers 16 residues. Trimming took 4 bases from V and 5 from J, leaving 17 bases between them. CDR1 LNHDA and CDR2 SQIVND come from the germline V gene (reference sequence). CDR3 DNA sequence: TGTGCCAGTAGTACACCTTCGGGCAGGGGAAATGAAAAACTGTTTTTT. It translates to CASSTPSGRGNEKLFF.

This clone was picked up one time. The CDR3 region is CASTRVGLAFETQYF. CDR3 nucleotides: TGTGCCAGCACCCGAGTCGGACTAGCTTTTGAGACCCAGTACTTC. The chain couples TRBV9 to TRBJ2-5; 8 bases fit TRBD2. The CDR3 extends over 15 amino acids. Germline values: CDR1 SGDLS, CDR2 YYNGEE. Trimming at V came to 6 bases and at J to 5 bases, leaving 12 bases not matched to a gene.

This clone has more than one count but fewer than ten. The chain uses TRBV28 and TRBJ2-1; D is ambiguous. Trimming left V 5 bases short and J 14 bases short, with 13 bases between. CDR1 and CDR2 from the germline V gene are MDHEN and SYDVKM. CDR3 length: 11 amino acids. CDR3 DNA: TGTGCCAGCAGTCCCTCGACGCAGAAGTTCTTC. Protein: CASSPSTQKFF. The variable domain in full, completed from reference TRBV28 and TRBJ2-1, reads DVKVTQSSRYLVKRTGEKVFLECVQDMDHENMFWYRQDPGLGLRLIYFSYDVKMKEKGDIPEGYSVSREKKERFSLILESASTNQTSMYLCASSPSTQKFFGPGTRLTVL.

The chain is built from TRBV9 and TRBJ2-7, with D uncertain. Germline loops: CDR1 SGDLS, CDR2 YYNGEE. This CDR3 has 13 amino acids. Trimming cost V 0 bases and J 6 bases, with 10 bases left between them. For the CDR3, the DNA is TGTGCCAGCAGCGTAGAGGCCATCGGCGAGCAGTACTTC. Encoded protein: CASSVEAIGEQYF. The full variable domain, its missing parts supplied by reference TRBV9 and TRBJ2-7, is DSGVTQTPKHLITATGQRVTLRCSPRSGDLSVYWYQQSLDQGLQFLIQYYNGEERAKGNILERFSAQQFPDLHSELNLSSLELGDSALYFCASSVEAIGEQYFGPGTRLTVT.

In its sample, this clone was seen once. The chain employs TRBV6-6 and TRBJ2-3, with D uncertain. V shed 0 bases and J shed 2 bases, with 3 bases lying between them. Germline V gene data show CDR1 as MNHNY and CDR2 as SVGAGI (reference sequence). This CDR3 is 13 amino acids long. The CDR3 coding sequence is TGTGCCAGCAGTTACTCGGTCACAGATACGCAGTATTTT. As protein: CASSYSVTDTQYF.

The V call is TRBV5-1, the J call TRBJ2-7; 7 bases agree with TRBD2. This CDR3 region has 16 residues. Trimming removed 0 bases from V and 3 bases from J; junction bases left unmatched: 9. Germline CDR1 reads SGHRS; CDR2 reads YFSETQ. The DNA of the CDR3 is TGCGCCAGCAGCTTGGAGTGGGCTAGCGGCATCTACGAGCAGTACTTC. Its protein is CASSLEWASGIYEQYF. Full variable domain (missing parts from reference TRBV5-1 and TRBJ2-7): KAGVTQTPRYLIKTRGQQVTLSCSPISGHRSVSWYQQTPGQGLQFLFEYFSETQRNKGNFPGRFSGRQFSNSRSEMNVSTLELGDSALYLCASSLEWASGIYEQYFGPGTRLTVT.

Details on this clone: Other DNA sequences within the sample encode an identical CDR3. The chain employs TRBV11-3 and TRBJ2-2, with D uncertain. CDR3 length: 12 residues. Germline-derived CDR1 and CDR2 are SGHNT and YENEEA. Trimming removed 2 bases at V and 4 bases at J, with 2 bases between. The DNA for the CDR3 is TGTGCCAGCAGCTTAACCACCGGGGAGCTGTTTTTT. Amino acid sequence: CASSLTTGELFF.